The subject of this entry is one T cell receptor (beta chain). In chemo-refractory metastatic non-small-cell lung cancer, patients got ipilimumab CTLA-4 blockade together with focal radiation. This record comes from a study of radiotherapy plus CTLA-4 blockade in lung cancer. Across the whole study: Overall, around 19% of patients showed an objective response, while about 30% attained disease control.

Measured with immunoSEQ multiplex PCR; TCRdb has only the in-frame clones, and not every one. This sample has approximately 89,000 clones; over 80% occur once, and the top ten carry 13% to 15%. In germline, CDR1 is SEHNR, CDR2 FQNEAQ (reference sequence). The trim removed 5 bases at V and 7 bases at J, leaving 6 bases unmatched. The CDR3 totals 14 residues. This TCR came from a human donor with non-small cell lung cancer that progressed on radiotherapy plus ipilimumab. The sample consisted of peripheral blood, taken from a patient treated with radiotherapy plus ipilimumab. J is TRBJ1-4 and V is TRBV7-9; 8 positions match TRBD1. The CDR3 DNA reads TGTGCCAGCAGCCCGGGACAGGTGTCTGAAAAACTGTTTTTT. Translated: CASSPGQVSEKLFF.